These 20 T cell receptor beta chains share one sample of origin, sequenced in a study of shared clonotypes between healthy human individuals (dated by TCRdb to about 2020). Libraries were made using the immunoSEQ multiplex PCR assay. The immuneACCESS repertoire file appears here via TCRdb, limited to in-frame rearrangements. These files lack a portion of the clones; in checked studies, under half of the deficit traces to unresolved V genes, and the cause of the others is not known. Counted in this sample were about 480,000 clones; nearly 80% of them appeared once. 12% of the sample belongs to the ten largest clones. The sequenced material came from PBMCs. These TCRs come from a woman aged 35 to 49 in good health. Some clones in this sample may be carry-over from other donors' samples.

This chain connects TRBV18 to TRBJ2-6; TRBD1 matches 10 bases. Germline lookup yields CDR1 KGHSH and CDR2 LQKENI. V trimming: 4 bases; J trimming: 0 bases; junction bases outside the gene matches: 3. This CDR3 has 17 residues. CDR3 DNA: TGTGCCAGCTCACAGGGACAGGGGACCTCTGGGGCCAACGTCCTGACTTTC. Protein product: CASSQGQGTSGANVLTF.

The V call is TRBV7-2, the J call TRBJ2-1; tentatively, D is TRBD1 (6 bases). V was trimmed by 0 bases and J by 4 bases, leaving 10 bases between them. The V gene's germline CDR1 is SGHTA and CDR2 FQGNSA. This CDR3 has 15 residues. This CDR3 is CASSLAQTGYNEQFF. In nucleotides, the CDR3 is TGTGCCAGCAGCTTAGCGCAGACAGGATACAATGAGCAGTTCTTC.

J is TRBJ2-7 and V is TRBV7-9; 9 nucleotides align to TRBD2. V shed 3 bases, J shed 3 bases, and the junction held 3 bases outside the gene matches. CDR3 size: 14 residues. Per germline, CDR1 SEHNR and CDR2 FQNEAQ (reference sequence). In DNA, the CDR3 is TGTGCCAGCAGCTTCGGGACTAGCTTCTACGAGCAGTACTTC. Translation: CASSFGTSFYEQYF. Full variable domain (missing parts from reference TRBV7-9 and TRBJ2-7): DTGVSQNPRHKITKRGQNVTFRCDPISEHNRLYWYRQTLGQGPEFLTYFQNEAQLEKSRLLSDRFSAERPKGSFSTLEIQRTEQGDSAMYLCASSFGTSFYEQYFGPGTRLTVT.

This clone showed up just a few times. The DNA for the CDR3 is TGTGCCAGTGAAGGACGGGTTGACGGTGAGCAGTACTTC. Translation: CASEGRVDGEQYF. The chain employs TRBV2 and TRBJ2-7; D not certain. Looked up from germline, CDR1 is SNHLY and CDR2 is FYNNEI. Trimming shortened V by 9 bases and J by 7 bases, and 19 bases separated the two germline ends. The CDR3 contains 13 residues.

The rearrangement uses TRBV27 and TRBJ1-4, with 10 nucleotides matching TRBD1. V was clipped by 7 bases and J by 6 bases; unmatched bases: 5. Looked up from germline, CDR1 is MNHEY and CDR2 is SMNVEV (reference sequence). CDR3 length: 14 amino acids. CDR3 coding DNA: TGTGCCAGCACCAGACAGGGGGCTTATGAAAAACTGTTTTTT. Translated, it gives CASTRQGAYEKLFF.

This chain uses TRBV28 with TRBJ2-7; a weak D match, TRBD1 (6 bases). This CDR3 contains 15 residues. Germline CDR1 and CDR2: MDHEN and SYDVKM. Trimming removed 7 bases from V and 5 bases from J, with 21 bases in between. This CDR3 reads CASTVGQPEFDEQYF. The DNA of the CDR3 is TGTGCCAGCACCGTCGGACAGCCGGAGTTTGACGAGCAGTACTTC. Full variable domain (rest looked up from reference TRBV28 and TRBJ2-7): DVKVTQSSRYLVKRTGEKVFLECVQDMDHENMFWYRQDPGLGLRLIYFSYDVKMKEKGDIPEGYSVSREKKERFSLILESASTNQTSMYLCASTVGQPEFDEQYFGPGTRLTVT.

This chain links TRBV6-5 with TRBJ2-5; D gene uncertain. The CDR3 contains 15 residues. Germline V gene sequence: CDR1 MNHEY, CDR2 SVGAGI. Trimming shortened V by 5 bases and J by 1 base, and 14 bases separated the two germline ends. The CDR3 region has the DNA TGTGCCAGCAGTACGGTGGGCGTAAGCCAAGAGACCCAGTACTTC. As protein: CASSTVGVSQETQYF.

The gene calls are TRBV7-9 and TRBJ2-1; tentatively, D is TRBD2 (5 bases). The V end lost 0 bases, the J end lost 8 bases, and 8 bases lay between the germline ends. Looked up from germline, CDR1 is SEHNR and CDR2 is FQNEAQ (reference sequence). The CDR3 covers 13 residues. The CDR3 loop reads CASSLAGSDEQFF. The CDR3 bases are TGTGCCAGCAGCTTAGCAGGGAGCGATGAGCAGTTCTTC.

This chain links TRBV4-3 with TRBJ2-7, with 10 bases identical to TRBD2. The CDR3 has 15 amino acids. The V gene end was trimmed by 3 bases and the J gene end by 3 bases; junction bases not matched to a gene: 5. Germline V gene lookup returns CDR1 LGHNA and CDR2 YSLEER. The CDR3 region is CASSQSLAGVYEQYF. The CDR3 DNA sequence: TGCGCCAGCAGCCAGTCGCTAGCGGGGGTCTACGAGCAGTACTTC.

V and J are TRBV2 and TRBJ2-3; perhaps TRBD1 as D (5 bases). The V gene lost 4 bases and the J gene lost 1 base, with 9 bases spanning the gap. The germline CDR1 and CDR2 sequences are SNHLY and FYNNEI. CDR3 length: 14 amino acids. The DNA of the CDR3 is TGTGCCAGCAGTGTGGGGCAGGGCACAGATACGCAGTATTTT. This translates into CASSVGQGTDTQYF.

A word on this clone: It may be a read error: a sequence one base away is much more abundant. Other DNA sequences in this sample translate to the same CDR3. The chain has TRBV7-9 and TRBJ2-3; D is undetermined. The CDR3 has 11 amino acids. V gave up 3 bases and J gave up 5 bases, with 3 bases separating them. In germline, CDR1 is SEHNR, CDR2 FQNEAQ (reference sequence). The CDR3 DNA is TGTGCCAGCAGCTTTAGAGATACGCAGTATTTT. Translated, it gives CASSFRDTQYF.

A few counts support this clone. This chain connects TRBV7-8 to TRBJ2-7; 8 bases are a match to TRBD2. The CDR3 runs to 14 residues. V gave up 4 bases and J gave up 7 bases; unmatched junction bases: 9. CDR1 is SGHVS and CDR2 is FQNEAQ in the germline V gene. This CDR3 is CASSYVAGPGEQYF. The CDR3 coding sequence is TGTGCCAGCAGCTATGTAGCGGGACCGGGAGAGCAGTACTTC.

The chain is built from TRBV18 and TRBJ1-2; 9 nucleotides align to TRBD1. The junction had 2 bases not matched to a gene; V was cut back by 6 bases and J by 0 bases. Germline values: CDR1 KGHSH, CDR2 LQKENI. The CDR3 runs to 14 residues. In DNA form, the CDR3 reads TGTGCCAGCTCCGACAGGGGGGCTAACTATGGCTACACCTTC. Translation: CASSDRGANYGYTF.

About this clone: A much larger clone differs by one base, so this may be a read error. The rearrangement joins TRBV9 to TRBJ2-1, with a weak D call TRBD1 (6 bases). Per the germline V gene, CDR1 is SGDLS and CDR2 is YYNGEE. The CDR3 is made up of 14 amino acids. The CDR3 sequence: CTSSVGGAYNEQFF. The CDR3 DNA follows: TGTACCAGCAGCGTAGGGGGAGCCTACAATGAGCAGTTCTTC.

V gene TRBV28 combines with J gene TRBJ1-6; unclear D gene. V lost 3 bases, J lost 7 bases, and 7 bases lay in between. CDR3 size: 13 residues. CDR1 and CDR2 from the germline V gene are MDHEN and SYDVKM. CDR3 sequence: CASSFEENSPLHF. The CDR3 DNA is TGTGCCAGCAGTTTTGAGGAAAATTCACCCCTCCACTTT. The full variable domain, in which reference TRBV28 and TRBJ1-6 provide the parts outside the CDR3, is DVKVTQSSRYLVKRTGEKVFLECVQDMDHENMFWYRQDPGLGLRLIYFSYDVKMKEKGDIPEGYSVSREKKERFSLILESASTNQTSMYLCASSFEENSPLHFGNGTRLTVT.

This chain links TRBV11-1 with TRBJ2-7; 7 bases are shared with TRBD2. Germline loops: CDR1 SGHAT, CDR2 FQDESV (reference sequence). The CDR3 is 12 amino acids. After removal of 8 bases from V and 0 bases from J, the junction contained 1 base not matched to a gene. CDR3 in DNA: TGTGCCAGCCAGCGGGGCTCCTACGAGCAGTACTTC. This translates into CASQRGSYEQYF.

V gene TRBV9 combines with J gene TRBJ2-7; D gene unclear. Looked up from germline, CDR1 is SGDLS and CDR2 is YYNGEE. The germline V and J ends were trimmed by 3 bases and 0 bases, with 7 bases remaining between them. The length of the CDR3 is 13 residues. The CDR3, as DNA: TGTGCCAGCAGCGGAAGCATCTCCTACGAGCAGTACTTC. Residues: CASSGSISYEQYF.

This clone was counted a single time. V usage is TRBV6-5 and J usage is TRBJ2-1; the match to TRBD2 covers 7 bases. From germline, CDR1 is MNHEY and CDR2 SVGAGI. This CDR3 has 14 residues. The V segment lost 5 bases and the J segment 6 bases; nucleotides outside the gene matches: 7. CDR3 sequence: CASSHGGGLNEQFF. In nucleotides, the CDR3 is TGTGCCAGCAGTCACGGCGGGGGTCTCAATGAGCAGTTCTTC.

This chain connects TRBV28 to TRBJ2-2; D possibly corresponds to TRBD1 (5 bases). This CDR3 spans 17 amino acids. Germline assignment: CDR1 MDHEN and CDR2 SYDVKM. Trimming cost V 3 bases and J 4 bases, with 18 bases left between them. CDR3 in DNA: TGTGCCAGCAGTTTCCAGACAGCCAGCTTCGGCACCGGGGAGCTGTTTTTT. It is translated as CASSFQTASFGTGELFF.

This chain connects TRBV28 to TRBJ2-5; 10 nucleotides align to TRBD2. Germline CDR1 and CDR2: MDHEN and SYDVKM. V was pared by 7 bases and J by 5 bases, with 7 bases of the junction left unmatched. This CDR3 is built from 14 residues. The DNA for the CDR3 is TGTGCCAGCAACCTAGCGGGAGCATACGAGACCCAGTACTTC. The encoded protein is CASNLAGAYETQYF. Based on the CDR3 plus reference TRBV28 and TRBJ2-5, the full variable domain is DVKVTQSSRYLVKRTGEKVFLECVQDMDHENMFWYRQDPGLGLRLIYFSYDVKMKEKGDIPEGYSVSREKKERFSLILESASTNQTSMYLCASNLAGAYETQYFGPGTRLLVL.